A selection of T cell receptor beta chains follows, all from one sample in a study of T cells in Graves' hyperthyroidism and ophthalmopathy. MiXCR, run by TCRdb on the multiplex PCR reads, gives a single entry per CDR3 protein. The table includes some 500,000 distinct CDR3 sequences, less than 25% detected once. Sequenced material: blood. These receptors were taken from a woman younger than 45 with Graves' ophthalmopathy. CDR3s include the opening cysteine and the closing phenylalanine or tryptophan. D genes are given only for firm matches. The size entry is marked missing in some rows and otherwise reads once, few, many or a size class.

j_gene	d_gene	abundance	v_gene	CDR3aa	CDR3nt
TRBJ2-7	TRBD2	few	TRBV28	CASSFGGLAGGRGYEQYF	TGTGCCAGCAGTTTTGGTGGACTAGCGGGAGGGCGGGGCTACGAGCAGTACTTC
TRBJ2-2	TRBD2	many	TRBV12-3/TRBV12-4	CASSFGGGAGELFF	TGTGCCAGCAGTTTTGGGGGAGGGGCCGGGGAGCTGTTTTTT
TRBJ1-1	NA	many	TRBV6-5	CASSYSTRQLNTEAFF	TGTGCCAGCAGTTACTCGACCAGACAGTTGAACACTGAAGCTTTCTTT
TRBJ1-2	NA	NA	TRBV14	CASSQGAVGYTF	TGTGCCAGCAGCCAAGGGGCGGTAGGCTACACCTTC
TRBJ2-7	NA	NA	TRBV7-9	CASSRMRDEQYF	TGTGCCAGCAGCAGGATGAGGGACGAGCAGTACTTC
TRBJ2-5	NA	many	TRBV6-5	CASSYGGSSGTQYF	TGTGCCAGCAGTTACGGAGGTAGTTCGGGGACCCAGTACTTC
TRBJ2-5	TRBD1	once	TRBV6-1	CASGPSGQLVAQYF	TGTGCCTCGGGGCCTTCGGGACAGTTAGTGGCCCAGTACTTC
TRBJ2-5	NA	many	TRBV28	CASSFSGRQETQYF	TGTGCCAGCAGTTTTAGTGGGAGGCAAGAGACCCAGTACTTC
TRBJ1-2	NA	many	TRBV5-1	CASSLVSGPYGYTF	TGCGCCAGCAGCTTGGTGTCGGGACCCTATGGCTACACCTTC
TRBJ2-7	NA	many	TRBV7-3	CASSLWTDSYEQYF	TGTGCCAGCAGCTTATGGACCGATTCCTACGAGCAGTACTTC
TRBJ1-6	NA	few	TRBV20-1	CSARDLGTSPLHF	TGCAGTGCTAGAGATCTAGGGACTTCACCCCTCCACTTT